One and the same sample provided the 21 T cell receptor beta chains below, sequenced in a study of shared clonotypes between healthy human individuals. Clones were read by immunoSEQ multiplex PCR, and TCRdb kept only the in-frame ones, dropping some. The table lists 2,500,000 or so clones, over 85% of them singletons. Sequencing input: naive CD4+ T cells sorted from blood. Subset indicated: CD45RA+ positively selected. All receptors come from a man aged 18 to 30 in good health.

The chain joins TRBV4-3 to TRBJ2-5, with D perhaps matching TRBD2 (6 bases). V shed 4 bases and J shed 3 bases, with 9 bases lying between them. Germline V CDR1 and CDR2: LGHNA, YSLEER. The CDR3 sequence is 13 residues long. The CDR3 loop reads CASSRPGEETQYF. Here the CDR3 DNA reads TGCGCCAGCAGCCGACCGGGAGAAGAGACCCAGTACTTC.

The CDR3 region has the DNA TGCGCCAGCAGCAAAGGACTAGCGGGAGAATCCAAAAACATTCAGTACTTC. Amino acids: CASSKGLAGESKNIQYF. J is TRBJ2-4 and V is TRBV4-1; 13 bases match TRBD2. J was trimmed by 2 bases and V by 5 bases; bases with no gene match: 6. CDR3 length: 17 amino acids. Germline V lookup: CDR1 MGHRA, CDR2 YSYEKL.

This clone was found once. The chain carries TRBV10-3 and TRBJ2-7; 11 bases line up with TRBD2. The CDR3 has 14 residues. V lost 3 bases, J lost 4 bases, and 2 bases stayed unmatched. Germline V gene lookup returns CDR1 ENHRY and CDR2 SYGVKD. The CDR3 spells CAISDRLAGYEQYF. The CDR3 nucleotides are TGTGCCATCAGTGATAGACTAGCGGGATACGAGCAGTACTTC.

V and J are TRBV7-6 and TRBJ2-1, with TRBD2 identical over 7 bases. The germline V gene has CDR1 SGHVS and CDR2 FNYEAQ. V lost 0 bases to trimming and J lost 8 bases; unmatched junction nucleotides: 13. This CDR3 is 17 amino acids long. This chain's CDR3 is CASSLAPAAGEAHEQFF. CDR3 in DNA: TGTGCCAGCAGCTTAGCGCCCGCCGCGGGAGAGGCTCATGAGCAGTTCTTC. The entire variable domain, with the rest obtained from reference TRBV7-6 and TRBJ2-1, is as follows: GAGVSQSPRYKVTKRGQDVALRCDPISGHVSLYWYRQALGQGPEFLTYFNYEAQQDKSGLPNDRFSAERPEGSISTLTIQRTEQRDSAMYRCASSLAPAAGEAHEQFFGPGTRLTVL.

V is TRBV7-9 and J is TRBJ2-3, with TRBD2 matching over 8 bases. V gave up 2 bases and J gave up 1 base; unmatched junction bases: 2. Germline V gene lookup returns CDR1 SEHNR and CDR2 FQNEAQ (reference sequence). This CDR3 has 15 amino acids. The CDR3 DNA sequence: TGTGCCAGCAGCTTACAAGCGGGGGGCACAGATACGCAGTATTTT. Its protein is CASSLQAGGTDTQYF.

The chain carries TRBV18 and TRBJ2-5; 10 positions match TRBD2. J gave up 4 bases and V 2 bases, and 4 bases lay outside the gene matches. In germline, CDR1 is KGHSH, CDR2 LQKENI. This CDR3 spans 15 amino acids. CDR3 amino acids: CASSPKRGGGETQYF. For the CDR3, the DNA is TGTGCCAGCTCACCAAAGCGGGGGGGCGGAGAGACCCAGTACTTC. The full variable domain, in which reference TRBV18 and TRBJ2-5 provide the parts outside the CDR3, is NAGVMQNPRHLVRRRGQEARLRCSPMKGHSHVYWYRQLPEEGLKFMVYLQKENIIDESGMPKERFSAEFPKEGPSILRIQQVVRGDSAAYFCASSPKRGGGETQYFGPGTRLLVL.

This chain connects TRBV11-2 to TRBJ2-7, with TRBD1 as a possible D gene (5 bases). V dropped 6 bases and J dropped 5 bases, with 23 bases sitting between them. The CDR3 sequence is 16 residues long. Looked up from germline, CDR1 is SGHAT and CDR2 is FQNNGV. This chain's CDR3 is CASRPGRLYVKDEQYF. CDR3 coding DNA: TGTGCCAGCAGACCAGGGCGACTTTACGTAAAGGACGAGCAGTACTTC. The full variable domain, completed using reference TRBV11-2 and TRBJ2-7, is EAGVAQSPRYKIIEKRQSVAFWCNPISGHATLYWYQQILGQGPKLLIQFQNNGVVDDSQLPKDRFSAERLKGVDSTLKIQPAKLEDSAVYLCASRPGRLYVKDEQYFGPGTRLTVT.

V and J are TRBV30 and TRBJ1-5; D is perhaps TRBD1 (6 bases). V lost 2 bases and J lost 7, with 15 bases in between. The CDR3 contains 14 residues. Germline V gene data show CDR1 as GTSNPN and CDR2 as SVGIG (reference sequence). CDR3 sequence: CAWSKGRGNQPQHF. CDR3 sequence (DNA): TGTGCCTGGAGTAAGGGCAGGGGAAACCAGCCCCAGCATTTT.

This clone was counted between two and nine times. The CDR3 nucleotides read TGTGCCAGCAGCTTAAAACCAGGACTCGAGCAGTACTTC. This translates into CASSLKPGLEQYF. The chain is built from TRBV7-2 and TRBJ2-7; tentative D call: TRBD2 (5 bases). CDR1 is SGHTA, CDR2 FQGNSA, per germline. CDR3 length: 13 amino acids. V dropped 2 bases and J dropped 6 bases, with 11 bases sitting between them.

A single count supports this clone. Other DNA sequences of this sample code for an identical CDR3. The chain links TRBV6-5 to TRBJ1-1; perhaps TRBD1 as D (5 bases). There are 15 residues in the CDR3. Germline loops: CDR1 MNHEY, CDR2 SVGAGI. The germline V and J ends were trimmed by 0 bases and 1 base, with 9 bases remaining between them. The CDR3 DNA sequence: TGTGCCAGCAGTTACTCGAGGGGAGGGAACACTGAAGCTTTCTTT. Amino acids: CASSYSRGGNTEAFF.

This clone is a singleton in its sample. Other nucleotide sequences in the sample specify the same CDR3. The chain is built from TRBV7-2 and TRBJ2-1; 11 bases are a match to TRBD2. V gave up 4 bases and J gave up 7 bases; unmatched junction bases: 6. CDR3 length: 15 amino acids. Per the germline V gene, CDR1 is SGHTA and CDR2 is FQGNSA. CDR3 region: CASSSLAGGGNEQFF. Written as DNA, the CDR3 is TGTGCCAGCAGCTCCCTAGCGGGGGGTGGGAATGAGCAGTTCTTC.

The chain couples TRBV5-1 to TRBJ2-1, with TRBD2 identical over 10 bases. The J segment lost 7 bases and the V segment lost 0 bases, leaving 10 bases of the junction unmatched. The CDR3 loop spans 17 amino acids. Germline CDR1 SGHRS, CDR2 YFSETQ. CDR3 nucleotide sequence: TGCGCCAGCAGCTTGGTCTTTTGGCTAGCGGGAGTTAATGAGCAGTTCTTC. Residues: CASSLVFWLAGVNEQFF.

This clone appeared a few times. The rearrangement joins TRBV19 to TRBJ1-1; 9 nucleotides align to TRBD1. V dropped 4 bases and J dropped 1; count of bases not matched to a gene: 4. The V gene's germline CDR1 is LNHDA and CDR2 SQIVND (reference sequence). The CDR3 has 15 residues. DNA for the CDR3: TGTGCCAGTAGTACTTTGACAGGGGGGAACACTGAAGCTTTCTTT. It specifies CASSTLTGGNTEAFF. Complete variable domain (other parts from reference TRBV19 and TRBJ1-1): DGGITQSPKYLFRKEGQNVTLSCEQNLNHDAMYWYRQDPGQGLRLIYYSQIVNDFQKGDIAEGYSVSREKKESFPLTVTSAQKNPTAFYLCASSTLTGGNTEAFFGQGTRLTVV.

The rearrangement links TRBV27 to TRBJ1-4, with TRBD1 identical over 8 bases. The germline gives CDR1 MNHEY, CDR2 SMNVEV (reference sequence). The CDR3 runs 15 residues. J gave up 7 bases and V 6 bases, and 10 bases lay outside the gene matches. The CDR3 sequence: CASSNRQGAGEKLFF. In DNA form, the CDR3 reads TGTGCCAGCAGCAACAGGCAGGGGGCTGGTGAAAAACTGTTTTTT.

This clone was found a few times. The sample holds other DNA sequences that translate to the same CDR3. The chain recombines TRBV9 with TRBJ1-1, with TRBD1 matching over 9 bases. This CDR3 has 15 residues. J gave up 5 bases and V 0 bases, and 5 bases lay outside the gene matches. Germline CDR1 and CDR2: SGDLS and YYNGEE. The CDR3 nucleotides read TGTGCCAGCAGCGTAGGGGACAGGGAGGGGACTGAAGCTTTCTTT. Its protein is CASSVGDREGTEAFF.

Worth noting for this clone: Other DNA variants within this sample encode the same CDR3. DNA of the CDR3: TGTGCCAGTAGTATCGCCGGGACGGGTAATCAGCCCCAGCATTTT. Its translation: CASSIAGTGNQPQHF. The chain joins TRBV19 to TRBJ1-5, with D possibly TRBD1 on 5 matching bases. Trimming stripped 3 bases from V and 4 bases from J, with 13 bases between. The CDR3 has 15 residues. Germline CDR1 is LNHDA and CDR2 is SQIVND (reference sequence).

The V and J genes are TRBV28 and TRBJ1-4, with 9 bases that match TRBD1. With V trimmed by 1 base and J by 7 bases, 13 bases remained unmatched. The germline CDR1 and CDR2 sequences are MDHEN and SYDVKM. This CDR3 has 18 amino acids. This CDR3 is CASSLSTGGLYLVEKLFF. The CDR3 DNA reads TGTGCCAGCAGTTTATCGACAGGGGGACTCTATCTCGTTGAAAAACTGTTTTTT.

The chain has TRBV2 and TRBJ2-1; D ambiguous. V was trimmed by 0 bases and J by 3 bases, leaving 9 bases between them. CDR3 size: 15 residues. CDR1 and CDR2 (germline): SNHLY, FYNNEI. CDR3: CASSEARRDYNEQFF. In DNA, the CDR3 is TGTGCCAGCAGTGAAGCGCGTAGGGACTACAATGAGCAGTTCTTC.

The genes are TRBV27 and TRBJ2-7, with D unclear. The CDR3 has 13 amino acids. CDR1 and CDR2 from the germline V gene are MNHEY and SMNVEV (reference sequence). V lost 4 bases and J lost 2, with 9 bases in between. Written as DNA, the CDR3 is TGTGCCAGCAGTTATTCCCCAACCTACGAGCAGTACTTC. This encodes CASSYSPTYEQYF.

The CDR3 nucleotides are TGCAGCGTTGCAGGGGGCGCCATTGAAGCTTTCTTT. Protein product: CSVAGGAIEAFF. The chain uses TRBV29-1 and TRBJ1-1, with TRBD1 matching 8 bases. The CDR3 is 12 amino acids. V lost 4 bases to trimming and J lost 7 bases; unmatched junction nucleotides: 5. Germline loops: CDR1 SQVTM, CDR2 ANQGSEA.

As for this clone: The same CDR3 also results from other DNA sequences found in this sample. V gene TRBV9 combines with J gene TRBJ2-3; D is uncertain. This CDR3 comprises 15 residues. Per the germline V gene, CDR1 is SGDLS and CDR2 is YYNGEE. The V gene lost 0 bases and the J gene lost 0 bases, with 8 bases spanning the gap. This chain's CDR3 is CASSVGTSSTDTQYF. The CDR3 DNA is TGTGCCAGCAGCGTAGGGACCAGTAGCACAGATACGCAGTATTTT.